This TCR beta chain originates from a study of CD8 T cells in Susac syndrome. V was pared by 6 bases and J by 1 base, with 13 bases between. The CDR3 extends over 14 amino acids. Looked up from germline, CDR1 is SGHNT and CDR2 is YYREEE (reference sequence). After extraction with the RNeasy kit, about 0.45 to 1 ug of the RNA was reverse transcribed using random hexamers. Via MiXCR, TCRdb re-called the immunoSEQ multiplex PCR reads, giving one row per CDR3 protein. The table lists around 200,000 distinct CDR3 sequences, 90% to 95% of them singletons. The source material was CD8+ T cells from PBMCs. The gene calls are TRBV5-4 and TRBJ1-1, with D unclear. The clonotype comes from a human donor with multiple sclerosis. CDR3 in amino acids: CASTSVGPNTEAFF. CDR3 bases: TGTGCCAGCACCTCGGTAGGGCCGAACACTGAAGCTTTCTTT.